This T cell receptor beta chain was identified in a study of cytomegalovirus exposure and HLA in healthy donors. Looking at the study overall: One earlier analysis, a look at around 180 million T cells, found around 110 million unique TCR beta sequences.

As to this clone: Its matching antigen is unknown.

PCR primers comprised 60 Vbeta and 13 Jbeta primers. Sequencing was performed with immunoSEQ multiplex PCR; in TCRdb, only in-frame clones are kept and a portion is missing. The repertoire holds approximately 210,000 clones, with 79% as singletons. General study results and limits: It was 150 or so TCR beta chains that were listed as cytomegalovirus-associated. In a later analysis, V- and J-gene trimming of beta chains associated with a DCLRE1C missense variant, replicated independently. Near-uniform donor sequencing depth was presumed by presence/absence analyses.

V lost 5 bases, J lost 2 bases, and 18 bases lay in between. The CDR3 has 16 amino acids. Per germline, CDR1 MDHEN and CDR2 SYDVKM. The chain has TRBV28 and TRBJ1-2, with no clear D. This TCR was sampled from a woman aged 45 to 65 in good health and CMV-seronegative. Material: PBMCs. CDR3 residues: CASSPTRHRGNYGYTF. In DNA form, the CDR3 reads TGTGCCAGCAGTCCCACCCGACATCGAGGGAACTATGGCTACACCTTC.